The 20 T cell receptor beta chains listed next were all sequenced from one sample in a study of T cell responses to AZD1222 COVID-19 vaccine. Measured with immunoSEQ multiplex PCR; TCRdb has only the in-frame clones, and not every one. Of roughly 150,000 clones listed, just over 90% are singletons. The sequencing used peripheral blood, collected on day 0 of AZD1222 vaccination. The source is an adult in good health.

The chain has TRBV7-9 and TRBJ1-1; 10 positions match TRBD1. Germline CDR1 SEHNR, CDR2 FQNEAQ (reference sequence). The V segment lost 5 bases and the J segment 5 bases; nucleotides outside the gene matches: 5. There are 14 residues in the CDR3. The CDR3 DNA reads TGTGCCAGCAGCCCGGACAGGGGGTATACTGAAGCTTTCTTT. As protein: CASSPDRGYTEAFF.

The genes are TRBV2 and TRBJ1-5; 7 nucleotides match TRBD1. V lost 6 bases and J lost 0; bases outside the gene matches: 8. The CDR3 totals 16 residues. In germline, CDR1 is SNHLY, CDR2 FYNNEI. The CDR3 reads CASRANRGNSNQPQHF. The CDR3 nucleotides read TGTGCCAGCAGAGCTAACAGGGGCAATAGCAATCAGCCCCAGCATTTT.

The chain carries TRBV2 and TRBJ2-5, with D tentatively TRBD1 (5 bases). V was trimmed by 1 base and J by 0 bases, leaving 6 bases between them. Per the germline V gene, CDR1 is SNHLY and CDR2 is FYNNEI. There are 14 residues in the CDR3. The DNA for the CDR3 is TGTGCCAGCAGTGAAGTGACAGACCAAGAGACCCAGTACTTC. Protein sequence: CASSEVTDQETQYF.

The V gene is TRBV28, the J gene TRBJ2-5; D is possibly TRBD1 or TRBD2 (5 bases each). Germline CDR1 and CDR2: MDHEN and SYDVKM. Trimming pared 5 bases from V and 6 bases from J, leaving 19 bases between. This CDR3 spans 15 amino acids. The CDR3 region is CASSSMGESLKTQYF. DNA of the CDR3: TGTGCCAGCAGTAGCATGGGGGAGTCTTTAAAGACCCAGTACTTC.

The chain carries TRBV6-2 or TRBV6-3 and TRBJ2-7; 15 nucleotides line up with TRBD2. J gave up 4 bases and V 5 bases, and 9 bases lay outside the gene matches. Germline CDR1 is MNHEY and CDR2 is SVGEGT. The CDR3 extends over 17 amino acids. The CDR3: CASSGLAGGPGWYEQYF. CDR3 sequence (DNA): TGTGCCAGCAGTGGACTAGCGGGAGGGCCCGGGTGGTACGAGCAGTACTTC.

V is TRBV5-4 and J is TRBJ1-2; TRBD1 matches 9 bases. The junction had 22 bases not matched to a gene; V was cut back by 4 bases and J by 9 bases. CDR1 and CDR2 (germline): SGHNT, YYREEE (reference sequence). This CDR3 has 18 residues. As DNA, the CDR3 is TGTGCCAGCAGCCCACGCCGGGACAGGGAAGTCTTTGGTGGGAGCTACACCTTC. This sequence encodes CASSPRRDREVFGGSYTF.

The gene calls are TRBV24-1 and TRBJ2-3; no clear D. Germline V lookup: CDR1 KGHDR, CDR2 SFDVKD. The CDR3 is 13 residues long. V was pared by 0 bases and J by 6 bases, with 6 bases between. The CDR3 region has the DNA TGTGCCACCAGTGATTTGACAGCCGATACGCAGTATTTT. It codes for CATSDLTADTQYF.

The chain joins TRBV9 to TRBJ2-7, with 9 bases lining up with TRBD2. The CDR3 covers 13 residues. Per germline, CDR1 SGDLS and CDR2 YYNGEE. V lost 4 bases, J lost 4 bases, and 3 bases stayed unmatched. In DNA, the CDR3 is TGTGCCAGCAGCACGGGACTAGCTTACGAGCAGTACTTC. Protein product: CASSTGLAYEQYF.

The chain employs TRBV2 and TRBJ1-5; no reliable D call. This CDR3 has 12 residues. V was shortened by 6 bases and J by 4 bases, with 7 bases between the two germline ends. CDR1 is SNHLY, CDR2 FYNNEI, per germline. In DNA, the CDR3 is TGTGCCAGCAGGCTCATAAATCAGCCCCAGCATTTT. Translating gives CASRLINQPQHF.

The rearrangement links TRBV24-1 to TRBJ2-3, with a possible D match to TRBD1 (7 bases). The CDR3 is 16 residues long. Trimming removed 0 bases at V and 3 bases at J, with 12 bases between. The germline gives CDR1 KGHDR, CDR2 SFDVKD. The CDR3: CATSDLGQGGTDTQYF. CDR3 DNA: TGTGCCACCAGTGATTTGGGCCAGGGGGGTACAGATACGCAGTATTTT.

The rearrangement uses TRBV27 and TRBJ1-2, with D unclear. Germline assignment: CDR1 MNHEY and CDR2 SMNVEV (reference sequence). The CDR3 sequence is 15 residues long. Trimming cost V 0 bases and J 0 bases, with 8 bases left between them. The CDR3 sequence: CASSLSGNANYGYTF. DNA of the CDR3: TGTGCCAGCAGTTTATCAGGGAATGCTAACTATGGCTACACCTTC.

J is TRBJ2-7 and V is TRBV15; 7 bases are shared with TRBD1. The length of the CDR3 is 14 residues. J gave up 6 bases and V 2 bases, and 7 bases lay outside the gene matches. CDR1 is LNHNV, CDR2 YYDKDF, per germline (reference sequence). The CDR3 region is CATSRQGQASEQYF. CDR3 coding DNA: TGTGCCACCAGCAGACAAGGACAGGCCTCCGAGCAGTACTTC.

V gene TRBV15 combines with J gene TRBJ1-6; a weak D match, TRBD1 (5 bases). Germline V lookup: CDR1 LNHNV, CDR2 YYDKDF (reference sequence). CDR3 length: 14 residues. Trimming took off 3 bases at V and 13 bases at J, with 16 bases between the two ends. The CDR3 DNA reads as TGTGCCACCAGCAGTGGGAATAATCGGGGGCCCCTCCACTTT. This encodes CATSSGNNRGPLHF.

The V gene is TRBV28, the J gene TRBJ2-7; perhaps TRBD2 as D (6 bases). The CDR3 has 12 residues. The germline V gene has CDR1 MDHEN and CDR2 SYDVKM. The ends were cut back, 7 bases at V and 7 bases at J, with 14 bases in the middle. The DNA for the CDR3 is TGTGCCAGCAAGCAAGGGGCGGGGGAGCAGTACTTC. Its protein is CASKQGAGEQYF.

The CDR3 sequence: CASSLEGVSNQPQHF. CDR3 DNA: TGCGCCAGCAGCTTGGAGGGGGTAAGCAATCAGCCCCAGCATTTT. This chain uses TRBV5-1 with TRBJ1-5; maybe TRBD1 (6 bases). The CDR3 is 15 residues long. V was trimmed by 0 bases and J by 1 base, leaving 8 bases between them. Germline CDR1 SGHRS, CDR2 YFSETQ.

The gene calls are TRBV12-3 or TRBV12-4 and TRBJ2-2; 8 positions agree with TRBD2. This CDR3 is built from 13 residues. V dropped 3 bases and J dropped 6; count of bases not matched to a gene: 0. The CDR3 DNA sequence: TGTGCCAGCAGTTTGCGGGAGGCCGGGGAGCTGTTTTTT. Its translation: CASSLREAGELFF.

V and J are TRBV7-8 and TRBJ1-1; TRBD1 aligns across 9 bases. The V gene end was trimmed by 3 bases and the J gene end by 7 bases; junction bases not matched to a gene: 9. This CDR3 is built from 15 residues. The V gene's germline CDR1 is SGHVS and CDR2 FQNEAQ. CDR3 protein: CASSLGSTGGVEAFF. The CDR3 nucleotides are TGTGCCAGCAGCTTGGGGTCGACAGGGGGAGTTGAAGCTTTCTTT.

This chain connects TRBV27 to TRBJ2-2; D gene ambiguous. The V end lost 4 bases, the J end lost 0 bases, and 6 bases lay between the germline ends. This CDR3 has 14 residues. Germline V gives CDR1 MNHEY, CDR2 SMNVEV (reference sequence). CDR3 sequence reads: CASSSFANTGELFF. For the CDR3, the DNA is TGTGCCAGCAGTTCGTTCGCGAACACCGGGGAGCTGTTTTTT.

This chain links TRBV19 with TRBJ1-2; TRBD1 matches at 7 bases. The CDR3 spans 15 residues. CDR1 is LNHDA and CDR2 is SQIVND in the germline V gene (reference sequence). Trimming cost V 6 bases and J 4 bases; bases outside gene matches: 11. CDR3 residues: CASRNIGTETYGYTF. CDR3 DNA: TGTGCCAGTAGAAACATCGGGACAGAAACCTATGGCTACACCTTC.

The chain has TRBV4-1 and TRBJ1-5; D is ambiguous. The CDR3 length is 17 residues. Trimming left V 4 bases short and J 1 base short, with 17 bases between. Germline lookup yields CDR1 MGHRA and CDR2 YSYEKL. The CDR3 bases are TGCGCCAGCAGCCGGGAGTCACAAGTTCCAAGCAATCAGCCCCAGCATTTT. Its protein is CASSRESQVPSNQPQHF.